Presented here are 20 T cell receptor beta chains from one specimen sequenced in a study of blood T cell repertoires in COVID-19. Assay used: immunoSEQ multiplex PCR; TCRdb lists only in-frame clones, some missing. The table records about 380,000 clones, approximately 90% of them present only once. The material sequenced was PBMCs or T cells enriched from blood (not recorded which). The receptor set was obtained from a woman aged 18-35 years who had recovered from COVID-19.

The chain is built from TRBV7-3 and TRBJ2-1; 12 nucleotides line up with TRBD1. J gave up 7 bases and V 0 bases, and 7 bases lay outside the gene matches. CDR3 length: 17 residues. The germline gives CDR1 SGHTA, CDR2 FQGTGA. CDR3 sequence reads: CASSLTFGTGGKNEQFF. The CDR3 nucleotides read TGTGCCAGCAGCTTAACCTTTGGGACAGGGGGCAAGAATGAGCAGTTCTTC. Looking up the rest from reference TRBV7-3 and TRBJ2-1 gives the full variable domain: GAGVSQTPSNKVTEKGKYVELRCDPISGHTALYWYRQSLGQGPEFLIYFQGTGAADDSGLPNDRFFAVRPEGSVSTLKIQRTERGDSAVYLCASSLTFGTGGKNEQFFGPGTRLTVL.

Concerning this clone itself: Other DNA variants within this sample encode the same CDR3. The V gene is TRBV9, the J gene TRBJ1-2; 8 bases agree with TRBD1. The V gene's germline CDR1 is SGDLS and CDR2 YYNGEE. V lost 0 bases and J lost 4; bases outside the gene matches: 5. CDR3 length equals 15 residues. DNA of the CDR3: TGTGCCAGCAGCGTAGAGGGGACAGGCGCCTATGGCTACACCTTC. Residues: CASSVEGTGAYGYTF. The variable domain in full, with the rest retrieved from reference TRBV9 and TRBJ1-2, is DSGVTQTPKHLITATGQRVTLRCSPRSGDLSVYWYQQSLDQGLQFLIQYYNGEERAKGNILERFSAQQFPDLHSELNLSSLELGDSALYFCASSVEGTGAYGYTFGSGTRLTVV.

The chain combines TRBV2 with TRBJ2-3; TRBD2 agrees at 7 bases. The ends lost 7 bases at V and 11 bases at J; junction bases unmatched: 12. The CDR3 is 13 amino acids. CDR1 is SNHLY and CDR2 is FYNNEI in the germline V gene. CDR3 sequence (DNA): TGTGCCAGCACCTCCTGGGGGGGGAAGGAGCAGTATTTT. Protein: CASTSWGGKEQYF. Using reference TRBV2 and TRBJ2-3 for the parts outside the CDR3, the full variable domain is EPEVTQTPSHQVTQMGQEVILRCVPISNHLYFYWYRQILGQKVEFLVSFYNNEISEKSEIFDDQFSVERPDGSNFTLKIRSTKLEDSAMYFCASTSWGGKEQYFGPGTRLTVL.

The gene calls are TRBV10-3 and TRBJ2-4; TRBD2 aligns across 7 bases. Germline V lookup: CDR1 ENHRY, CDR2 SYGVKD. With 2 bases clipped from V and 6 bases from J, the junction kept 7 bases outside the gene matches. This CDR3 has 15 amino acids. The CDR3 DNA reads TGTGCCATCAGTGAGGCCGGCGGGGGAAGAAACATTCAGTACTTC. The encoded protein is CAISEAGGGRNIQYF.

The V call is TRBV5-5, the J call TRBJ1-5; D unresolved. Germline V lookup: CDR1 SGHKS, CDR2 YYEKEE (reference sequence). CDR3 size: 14 residues. Trimming cost V 4 bases and J 5 bases, with 13 bases left between them. The CDR3 sequence is CASSLDDFDQPQHF. The DNA for the CDR3 is TGTGCCAGCAGCCTGGACGACTTCGATCAGCCCCAGCATTTT.

This clone was observed a few times. The chain uses TRBV30 and TRBJ1-4; a possible D gene is TRBD1 (5 bases). This CDR3 is built from 14 residues. Germline V gene lookup returns CDR1 GTSNPN and CDR2 SVGIG (reference sequence). V was clipped by 1 base and J by 7 bases, with 13 bases between them. The CDR3 nucleotides read TGTGCCTGGAGTGACGGGGGTGTGGGTGAAAAACTGTTTTTT. This sequence encodes CAWSDGGVGEKLFF.

The rearrangement uses TRBV9 and TRBJ2-7; 7 bases map to TRBD1. V gave up 3 bases and J gave up 0 bases; unmatched junction bases: 3. This CDR3 spans 14 amino acids. Germline V gives CDR1 SGDLS, CDR2 YYNGEE. The CDR3 region is CASSAYRGSYEQYF. In DNA form, the CDR3 reads TGTGCCAGCAGCGCCTACAGGGGCTCCTACGAGCAGTACTTC.

This clone was counted between two and nine times. The V gene is TRBV30, the J gene TRBJ1-2, with unresolved D. This CDR3 is 11 amino acids long. Germline loops: CDR1 GTSNPN, CDR2 SVGIG (reference sequence). Trimming cost V 3 bases and J 7 bases, with 9 bases left between them. The CDR3 sequence is CAWSDLAGYTF. The CDR3 coding sequence is TGTGCCTGGAGCGATCTAGCTGGCTACACCTTC.

The J gene is TRBJ2-1, the V gene TRBV27; a weak D match, TRBD2 (5 bases). CDR1 MNHEY and CDR2 SMNVEV come from the germline V gene (reference sequence). The germline V and J ends were trimmed by 5 bases and 5 bases, with 13 bases remaining between them. This CDR3 is 14 amino acids long. CDR3 amino acids: CASSAGRGDNEQFF. The DNA of the CDR3 is TGTGCCAGCAGTGCCGGACGGGGAGACAATGAGCAGTTCTTC.

The chain is built from TRBV2 and TRBJ1-5, with D perhaps matching TRBD1 (5 bases). CDR1 and CDR2 from the germline V gene are SNHLY and FYNNEI. Trimming removed 2 bases at V and 5 bases at J, with 13 bases between. The CDR3 has 15 residues. CDR3 loop: CASSEPRVWDQPQHF. In DNA, the CDR3 is TGTGCCAGCAGTGAACCCAGGGTCTGGGATCAGCCCCAGCATTTT.

CDR3 sequence: CASSNADRESYGYTF. DNA of the CDR3: TGTGCCAGCAGCAACGCGGACAGGGAGTCCTATGGCTACACCTTC. The gene calls are TRBV7-9 and TRBJ1-2, with 8 bases lining up with TRBD1. The trim removed 5 bases at V and 4 bases at J, leaving 9 bases unmatched. Germline loops: CDR1 SEHNR, CDR2 FQNEAQ (reference sequence). This CDR3 spans 15 amino acids. The whole variable domain, remainder taken from reference TRBV7-9 and TRBJ1-2, is DTGVSQNPRHKITKRGQNVTFRCDPISEHNRLYWYRQTLGQGPEFLTYFQNEAQLEKSRLLSDRFSAERPKGSFSTLEIQRTEQGDSAMYLCASSNADRESYGYTFGSGTRLTVV.

The chain links TRBV5-1 to TRBJ1-1; D not resolved. CDR1 SGHRS and CDR2 YFSETQ come from the germline V gene. V was trimmed by 6 bases and J by 2 bases, leaving 17 bases between them. The CDR3 totals 15 residues. This CDR3 reads CASKRLGEPNTEAFF. In nucleotides, the CDR3 is TGCGCCAGCAAAAGGTTGGGCGAACCAAACACTGAAGCTTTCTTT.

The chain links TRBV28 to TRBJ1-4, with 10 nucleotides matching TRBD1. Germline CDR1 is MDHEN and CDR2 is SYDVKM. This CDR3 has 16 amino acids. V lost 3 bases, J lost 5 bases, and 6 bases stayed unmatched. The CDR3 sequence: CASSLEGTGVNEKLFF. As DNA, the CDR3 is TGTGCCAGCAGTTTGGAGGGGACAGGGGTAAATGAAAAACTGTTTTTT. The full variable domain, with the rest looked up from reference TRBV28 and TRBJ1-4, is DVKVTQSSRYLVKRTGEKVFLECVQDMDHENMFWYRQDPGLGLRLIYFSYDVKMKEKGDIPEGYSVSREKKERFSLILESASTNQTSMYLCASSLEGTGVNEKLFFGSGTQLSVL.

This clone has more than one count but fewer than ten. The chain is built from TRBV30 and TRBJ2-2, with TRBD2 identical over 7 bases. The V gene's germline CDR1 is GTSNPN and CDR2 SVGIG (reference sequence). V was clipped by 7 bases and J by 8 bases; unmatched bases: 7. The CDR3 length is 12 residues. DNA of the CDR3: TGTGCCTTCTGGGAGGGGCAGGGGGAGCTGTTTTTT. Amino acid sequence: CAFWEGQGELFF.

DNA of the CDR3: TGTGCCAGCAGCCCACCAGGTTTCGAAAAACTGTTTTTT. Residues: CASSPPGFEKLFF. The rearrangement joins TRBV7-9 to TRBJ1-4; D call uncertain. This CDR3 is 13 amino acids long. V lost 5 bases to trimming and J lost 8 bases, with 12 bases between them. CDR1 and CDR2 from the germline V gene are SEHNR and FQNEAQ (reference sequence). The entire variable domain, with the rest obtained from reference TRBV7-9 and TRBJ1-4, is as follows: DTGVSQNPRHKITKRGQNVTFRCDPISEHNRLYWYRQTLGQGPEFLTYFQNEAQLEKSRLLSDRFSAERPKGSFSTLEIQRTEQGDSAMYLCASSPPGFEKLFFGSGTQLSVL.

The gene calls are TRBV6-5 and TRBJ1-2, with 9 bases that match TRBD1. The CDR3 has 15 residues. Trimming took 2 bases from V and 8 from J; bases not matched to a gene: 9. In germline, CDR1 is MNHEY, CDR2 SVGAGI. The CDR3 region has the DNA TGTGCCAGCAGTTACGCGTGGGGACAGGGCGGCGGCTACACCTTC. Protein product: CASSYAWGQGGGYTF.

The chain couples TRBV12-5 to TRBJ1-1, with TRBD1 identical over 9 bases. The CDR3 is made up of 15 amino acids. V shed 4 bases, J shed 6 bases, and the junction held 9 bases outside the gene matches. CDR1 is LGHNT, CDR2 FRNRAP, per germline. The DNA of the CDR3 is TGTGCTAGTGGTTATCCGGGACAGGGAACCTCTGAAGCTTTCTTT. Its translation: CASGYPGQGTSEAFF. Looking up the rest from reference TRBV12-5 and TRBJ1-1 gives the full variable domain: DARVTQTPRHKVTEMGQEVTMRCQPILGHNTVFWYRQTMMQGLELLAYFRNRAPLDDSGMPKDRFSAEMPDATLATLKIQPSEPRDSAVYFCASGYPGQGTSEAFFGQGTRLTVV.

This chain joins TRBV28 and TRBJ2-5; 9 bases are shared with TRBD2. Per the germline V gene, CDR1 is MDHEN and CDR2 is SYDVKM. Trimming cost V 3 bases and J 1 base; bases outside gene matches: 3. The CDR3 sequence is 15 residues long. The CDR3 DNA reads as TGTGCCAGCAGTTTTCTAGCGGGGTCCCAAGAGACCCAGTACTTC. Its translation is CASSFLAGSQETQYF.

The chain has TRBV30 and TRBJ1-2; D uncertain. Germline CDR1 is GTSNPN and CDR2 is SVGIG (reference sequence). The CDR3 sequence is 13 residues long. V was cut by 0 bases and J by 4 bases, with 9 bases left in between. The CDR3 loop is CAWSVGEGYGYTF. The DNA for the CDR3 is TGTGCCTGGAGTGTGGGAGAAGGCTATGGCTACACCTTC. The variable domain in full, completed from reference TRBV30 and TRBJ1-2, reads SQTIHQWPATLVQPVGSPLSLECTVEGTSNPNLYWYRQAAGRGLQLLFYSVGIGQISSEVPQNLSASRPQDRQFILSSKKLLLSDSGFYLCAWSVGEGYGYTFGSGTRLTVV.

The V and J genes are TRBV30 and TRBJ2-7; 11 bases line up with TRBD2. The CDR3 sequence is 14 residues long. In germline, CDR1 is GTSNPN, CDR2 SVGIG (reference sequence). V was clipped by 5 bases and J by 3 bases; unmatched bases: 6. The CDR3 DNA sequence: TGTGCCTGGGATCTAGCGGGGGGCAGCTACGAGCAGTACTTC. This gives the protein CAWDLAGGSYEQYF. Using reference TRBV30 and TRBJ2-7 for the parts outside the CDR3, the full variable domain is SQTIHQWPATLVQPVGSPLSLECTVEGTSNPNLYWYRQAAGRGLQLLFYSVGIGQISSEVPQNLSASRPQDRQFILSSKKLLLSDSGFYLCAWDLAGGSYEQYFGPGTRLTVT.